A selection of T cell receptor beta chains follows, all from one sample in a study of CD8 T cells in ankylosing spondylitis. TCRdb redid the calling of the 5' RACE reads with MiXCR, one entry per CDR3 protein. The table lists around 140,000 distinct CDR3 sequences, roughly 17% of them singletons. Sequenced sample: blood, either unsorted or a sorted T cell fraction (not recorded which). All receptors derive from a male donor with ankylosing spondylitis. Both conserved end residues are part of each CDR3. D genes are given only for firm matches. The size of a clone is reported for some rows only, either as once, few or many, or as a class for expanded clones.

>TRBJ2-7|NA|TRBV2|few
CASRYLSAYEQYF
TGTGCCAGCAGATACCTAAGCGCCTACGAGCAGTACTTC
>TRBJ2-1|NA|TRBV6-5|few
CASSYSAAYEQFF
TGTGCCAGCAGTTATTCCGCCGCGTATGAGCAGTTCTTC
>TRBJ2-7|TRBD2|TRBV6-5|NA
CASSSGLAPYEQYF
TGTGCCAGCAGTTCAGGACTAGCCCCCTACGAGCAGTACTTC
>TRBJ2-3|NA|TRBV4-1|few
CASSQVGETDTQYF
TGCGCCAGCAGCCAGGTGGGGGAAACAGATACGCAGTATTTT
>TRBJ1-1|NA|TRBV7-9|NA
CASSVQANTEAFF
TGTGCCAGCAGCGTACAGGCGAACACTGAAGCTTTCTTT
>TRBJ1-5|NA|TRBV7-9|many
CASSLGERQPQHF
TGTGCCAGCAGCTTAGGGGAGAGACAGCCCCAGCATTTT
>TRBJ2-1|NA|TRBV24-1|NA
CATSDLGFDEQFF
TGTGCCACCAGTGATCTTGGGTTCGATGAGCAGTTCTTC
>TRBJ1-5|NA|TRBV28|NA
CASSLPGYSNQPQHF
TGTGCCAGCAGTTTACCTGGGTATAGCAATCAGCCCCAGCATTTT
>TRBJ1-4|TRBD1|TRBV7-9|many
CASSLGRDRGEKLFF
TGTGCCAGCAGCCTAGGGAGGGACAGAGGTGAAAAACTGTTTTTT
>TRBJ1-5|NA|TRBV19|NA
CASPLLMVPNQPQHF
TGTGCCAGTCCCCTGCTGATGGTCCCCAATCAGCCCCAGCATTTT
>TRBJ2-7|NA|TRBV6-2/TRBV6-3|few
CASSYSIRGRPYEQYF
TGTGCCAGCAGTTACTCGATTCGGGGGCGTCCCTACGAGCAGTACTTC
>TRBJ1-1|NA|TRBV9|NA
CASSVVEGTEAFF
TGTGCCAGCAGCGTAGTCGAGGGAACTGAAGCTTTCTTT
>TRBJ2-1|NA|TRBV18|NA
CASSWEQFMGEQFF
TGTGCCAGCTCATGGGAGCAATTCATGGGCGAGCAGTTCTTC
>TRBJ1-1|NA|TRBV27|few
CASSLRGGQYTEAFF
TGTGCCAGCAGTTTAAGGGGTGGTCAGTACACTGAAGCTTTCTTT
>TRBJ1-3|NA|TRBV5-1|NA
CASSLEAGGSGNTIYF
TGCGCCAGCAGCTTGGAGGCTGGGGGCTCTGGAAACACCATATATTTT
>TRBJ1-1|NA|TRBV14|few
CASLDRPNTEAFF
TGTGCCAGCTTAGACAGGCCGAACACTGAAGCTTTCTTT
>TRBJ1-5|NA|TRBV27|NA
CASSFAGYNQPQHF
TGTGCCAGCAGTTTTGCGGGGTACAATCAGCCCCAGCATTTT
>TRBJ2-7|NA|TRBV2|NA
CASKGPHPYF
TGTGCCAGCAAGGGACCTCACCCGTACTTC
>TRBJ1-2|NA|TRBV24-1|many
CATSDRRAVEF
TGTGCCACCAGTGATCGTCGGGCGGTTGAATTC
>TRBJ1-2|TRBD1|TRBV6-1|NA
CASRTTGAGGYTF
TGTGCCAGCAGAACCACAGGGGCGGGCGGCTACACCTTC
>TRBJ1-1|NA|TRBV28|NA
CASRRGYGYTEAFF
TGTGCCAGCAGACGAGGATACGGGTACACTGAAGCTTTCTTT
>TRBJ2-2|NA|TRBV7-3|few
CASSRSGTGELFF
TGTGCCAGCAGCCGAAGCGGAACCGGGGAGCTGTTTTTT
>TRBJ1-4|TRBD1|TRBV9|NA
CASSGGGAGGEKLFF
TGTGCCAGCAGCGGGGGTGGGGCAGGGGGAGAAAAACTGTTTTTT
>TRBJ2-1|NA|TRBV6-2/TRBV6-3|NA
CASSYFLRDYYYNEQFF
TGTGCCAGCAGTTACTTCCTTAGGGATTACTATTACAATGAGCAGTTCTTC
>TRBJ2-7|NA|TRBV6-1|NA
CASTEAGVEQYF
TGTGCCAGCACCGAAGCAGGGGTCGAGCAGTACTTC
>TRBJ2-7|NA|TRBV5-6|NA
CASSSGHGDYEQYF
TGTGCCAGCAGCTCCGGGCACGGAGACTACGAGCAGTACTTC